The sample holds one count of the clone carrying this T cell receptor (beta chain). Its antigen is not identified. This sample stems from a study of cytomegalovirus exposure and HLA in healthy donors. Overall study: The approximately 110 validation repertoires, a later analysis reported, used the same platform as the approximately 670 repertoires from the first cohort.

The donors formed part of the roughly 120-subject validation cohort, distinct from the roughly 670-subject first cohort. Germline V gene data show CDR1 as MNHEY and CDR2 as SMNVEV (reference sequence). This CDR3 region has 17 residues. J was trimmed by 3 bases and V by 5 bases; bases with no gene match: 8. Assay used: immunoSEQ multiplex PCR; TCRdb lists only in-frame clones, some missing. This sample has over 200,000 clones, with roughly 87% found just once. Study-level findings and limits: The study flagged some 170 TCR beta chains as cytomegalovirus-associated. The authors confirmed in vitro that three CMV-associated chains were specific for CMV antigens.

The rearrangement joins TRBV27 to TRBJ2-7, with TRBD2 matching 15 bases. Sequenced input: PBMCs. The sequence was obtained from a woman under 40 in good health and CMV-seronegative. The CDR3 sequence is CASSGTSGRFGYYEQYF. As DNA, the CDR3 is TGTGCCAGCAGTGGGACTAGCGGGAGGTTCGGATACTACGAGCAGTACTTC.